Listed below are T cell receptor beta chains from one sample, sequenced in a study of shared clonotypes between healthy human individuals. Generated by immunoSEQ multiplex PCR, the TCRdb table keeps only in-frame clones and is missing some. The data show more than 450,000 clones, approximately 79% seen once. Sequencing used PBMCs. The receptors derive from a woman aged 40-49 years in good health. Some clones in this sample may be carry-over from other donors' samples. CDR3s include the opening cysteine and the closing phenylalanine or tryptophan. A D gene is named only where the DNA matches it firmly. The size field is filled for only some rows; it gives once, few, many or a size class.

TRBJ2-6 NA NA TRBV11-2 CASSSRVSGANVLTF TGTGCCAGCAGTAGCAGGGTCTCTGGGGCCAACGTCCTGACTTTC
TRBJ2-7 TRBD2 NA TRBV28 CASSTPSGRFYEQYF TGTGCCAGCAGTACCCCTAGCGGGAGGTTCTACGAGCAGTACTTC
TRBJ1-1 NA NA TRBV15 CATSRDRRQNTEAFF TGTGCCACCAGCAGAGACCGGAGGCAGAACACTGAAGCTTTCTTT
TRBJ2-7 NA NA TRBV9 CASSVGGTDSYEQYF TGTGCCAGCAGCGTAGGCGGGACAGACTCCTACGAGCAGTACTTC
TRBJ1-1 NA NA TRBV5-8 CASSFQRPNTEAFF TGTGCCAGCAGCTTCCAACGGCCGAACACTGAAGCTTTCTTT
TRBJ2-2 TRBD2 NA TRBV7-7 CASSSTSGRAAGELFF TGTGCCAGCAGCTCGACTAGCGGGAGGGCGGCCGGGGAGCTGTTTTTT
TRBJ2-5 NA NA TRBV5-1 CASSLGGSGTSETQYF TGCGCCAGCAGCTTGGGAGGGTCAGGGACTTCAGAGACCCAGTACTTC
TRBJ2-3 TRBD2 NA TRBV5-4 CASSSGLAGPGDTQYF TGTGCCAGCAGCTCGGGACTAGCGGGTCCAGGTGATACGCAGTATTTT
TRBJ2-5 NA NA TRBV5-1 CASSLAGGQIETQYF TGCGCCAGCAGCTTGGCCGGGGGACAGATAGAGACCCAGTACTTC
TRBJ2-7 NA NA TRBV10-3 CAISVAYEQYF TGTGCCATCAGTGTGGCGTACGAGCAGTACTTC
TRBJ1-4 TRBD1 few TRBV11-2 CASSSRQGRDEKLFF TGTGCCAGCAGCTCTCGACAGGGGCGGGATGAAAAACTGTTTTTT
TRBJ2-7 TRBD1 NA TRBV15 CATSRGTDSYEQYF TGTGCCACCAGCCGAGGGACAGACTCCTACGAGCAGTACTTC
TRBJ2-2 NA NA TRBV6-6 CASSYPTRVTGELFF TGTGCCAGCAGTTACCCTACCCGGGTCACCGGGGAGCTGTTTTTT
TRBJ1-5 TRBD1 NA TRBV2 CASSEQGGNQPQHF TGTGCCAGCAGTGAGCAGGGGGGAAATCAGCCCCAGCATTTT
TRBJ2-4 TRBD2 NA TRBV28 CASSLAGVAKNIQYF TGTGCCAGCAGTTTAGCGGGAGTAGCCAAAAACATTCAGTACTTC
TRBJ2-5 TRBD2 NA TRBV5-4 CASSFRRLAGGTHQETQYF TGTGCCAGCAGCTTCCGTCGGCTAGCGGGAGGCACCCACCAAGAGACCCAGTACTTC
TRBJ1-5 NA NA TRBV30 CAWSFPSQPQHF TGTGCCTGGAGTTTCCCCAGTCAGCCCCAGCATTTT
TRBJ2-7 TRBD2 NA TRBV27 CASSRLAGGGEQYF TGTGCCAGCAGCCGACTAGCGGGAGGTGGCGAGCAGTACTTC
TRBJ1-2 NA NA TRBV28 CASRPGLFVDGYTF TGTGCCAGCAGACCGGGACTATTTGTGGATGGCTACACCTTC
TRBJ2-7 TRBD2 NA TRBV5-3 CARSLPPPSGRGGEQYF TGTGCCAGAAGCTTGCCCCCCCCTAGCGGGAGAGGGGGCGAGCAGTACTTC
TRBJ1-5 NA NA TRBV7-2 CASSLGVSNQPQHF TGTGCCAGCAGCTTAGGGGTTAGCAATCAGCCCCAGCATTTT
TRBJ2-3 TRBD2 NA TRBV9 CASSVSGRDTDTQYF TGTGCCAGCAGCGTTAGCGGGAGGGACACAGATACGCAGTATTTT
TRBJ1-2 NA NA TRBV27 CASSLVGGYGYTF TGTGCCAGCAGTTTAGTGGGAGGCTATGGCTACACCTTC
TRBJ1-2 NA NA TRBV6-5 CASSSLPRQRYYGYTF TGTGCCAGCAGTTCGCTTCCGAGACAGAGATACTATGGCTACACCTTC
TRBJ2-5 TRBD2 NA TRBV19 CASSSGTSGRGETQYF TGTGCCAGTAGCTCCGGGACTAGCGGGAGGGGGGAGACCCAGTACTTC
TRBJ2-1 TRBD1 NA TRBV2 CASRTTGGYYEQFF TGTGCCAGCAGGACGACAGGGGGCTACTATGAGCAGTTCTTC
TRBJ1-5 NA NA TRBV6-1 CASSGEASSNQPQHF TGTGCCAGCAGTGGAGAGGCCAGCAGCAATCAGCCCCAGCATTTT
TRBJ2-3 NA NA TRBV5-4 CASSAPNVDTQYF TGTGCCAGCAGCGCACCCAACGTAGATACGCAGTATTTT
TRBJ2-7 NA NA TRBV10-3 CAIKDGDYEQYF TGTGCCATCAAGGACGGGGACTACGAGCAGTACTTC
TRBJ1-6 NA NA TRBV30 CAWRTGFSSPLHF TGTGCCTGGAGGACAGGTTTTTCTTCACCCCTCCACTTT
TRBJ1-5 TRBD1 NA TRBV2 CASSLSQGAGQPQHF TGTGCCAGCAGTCTTTCCCAGGGGGCGGGACAGCCCCAGCATTTT
TRBJ2-1 NA NA TRBV6-6 CASSYPDGEQFF TGTGCCAGCAGTTACCCGGACGGGGAGCAGTTCTTC
TRBJ1-2 NA NA TRBV7-9 CASSFEGTYGYTF TGTGCCAGCAGCTTTGAGGGGACTTATGGCTACACCTTC
TRBJ1-4 NA NA TRBV18 CASSVDSSTNEKLFF TGTGCCAGCTCAGTAGACAGTTCAACTAATGAAAAACTGTTTTTT
TRBJ1-5 NA NA TRBV5-1 CASSLGTNNQPQHF TGCGCCAGCAGCTTGGGGACAAACAATCAGCCCCAGCATTTT
TRBJ2-1 NA NA TRBV11-2 CASSPSGSSYNEQFF TGTGCCAGCAGCCCGTCAGGGTCCTCCTACAATGAGCAGTTCTTC
TRBJ1-3 NA NA TRBV6-1 CASSQTSGNTIYF TGTGCCAGCAGTCAGACCTCTGGAAACACCATATATTTT
TRBJ2-1 TRBD2 once TRBV6-5 CASSLRLAAYNEQFF TGTGCCAGCAGTTTAAGACTAGCGGCCTACAATGAGCAGTTCTTC
TRBJ2-1 TRBD2 NA TRBV19 CASSIPGLAHNEQFF TGTGCCAGTAGTATTCCGGGACTAGCCCACAATGAGCAGTTCTTC
TRBJ2-7 NA NA TRBV28 CASNRLDSYEQYF TGTGCCAGCAACCGACTAGACTCCTACGAGCAGTACTTC
TRBJ2-2 NA NA TRBV30 CAWSKKGQGRGELFF TGTGCCTGGAGTAAAAAGGGGCAGGGTCGCGGGGAGCTGTTTTTT
TRBJ2-7 TRBD1 once TRBV7-6 CASSHRGRAYEQYF TGTGCCAGCAGCCACAGGGGGCGGGCCTACGAGCAGTACTTC
TRBJ2-7 TRBD1 once TRBV28 CASRGGTGTYEQYF TGTGCCAGCAGAGGCGGGACAGGGACCTACGAGCAGTACTTC
TRBJ2-7 TRBD1 NA TRBV7-8 CASSLGPNRGLVYEQYF TGTGCCAGCAGCTTAGGGCCCAACAGGGGGCTGGTCTACGAGCAGTACTTC
TRBJ2-7 NA few TRBV14 CASSQLGAGEQYF TGTGCCAGCAGCCAACTGGGTGCTGGCGAGCAGTACTTC
TRBJ1-6 TRBD1 NA TRBV7-9 CASSRGTGTSPLHF TGTGCCAGCAGCCGAGGGACAGGGACTTCACCCCTCCACTTT
TRBJ2-5 NA NA TRBV5-8 CASSLGHGQETQYF TGTGCCAGCAGCTTGGGCCATGGCCAAGAGACCCAGTACTTC
TRBJ2-5 NA NA TRBV2 CASRFHRLLSGETQYF TGTGCCAGCAGATTTCACAGGCTACTTAGCGGAGAGACCCAGTACTTC
TRBJ2-7 NA NA TRBV19 CASSLGPEFYEQYF TGTGCCAGTAGTCTGGGTCCGGAATTCTACGAGCAGTACTTC
TRBJ2-3 NA NA TRBV19 CASSVLGAHTDTQYF TGTGCCAGTAGTGTGCTGGGGGCCCATACAGATACGCAGTATTTT
TRBJ2-1 TRBD2 NA TRBV6-5 CASSYLLAGGPVF TGTGCCAGCAGTTACTTACTAGCGGGAGGGCCGGTCTTC